This T cell receptor (beta chain) was sequenced for a study of blood T cells in healthy people across ages. A sample-barcoded 5' primer and a J-beta primer mix were used in a second PCR of roughly 6 to 11 cycles. Researchers report that a template-switch adaptor with 12 random nucleotides tagged each cDNA molecule. MiXCR, applied by TCRdb to the 5' RACE reads, yields one record per CDR3 protein. The sample carries 800,000 to 950,000 distinct CDR3 sequences, around 36% recorded once. About this clonotype: Its specificity is not known.

Study-level points and caveats: Diversity was higher, and naive CD4+ cells more numerous, in long-lived donors than in aged donors.

V lost 0 bases to trimming and J lost 5 bases, with 11 bases between them. CDR3 length: 15 amino acids. The germline gives CDR1 SGHRS, CDR2 YFSETQ. The sequence was collected from a man aged 18 to 30 in good health. The chain links TRBV5-1 to TRBJ2-2; D call uncertain. Material for sequencing was blood. The DNA for the CDR3 is TGCGCCAGCAGCTTGGACTCCCTGGGGACCGGGGAGCTGTTTTTT. Protein product: CASSLDSLGTGELFF.